A selection of T cell receptor beta chains follows, all from one sample in a study of technical replicates of blood from a few donors. Assay: immunoSEQ multiplex PCR; the TCRdb copy retains only in-frame clones and omits some. Among some 80,000 clones, 96% were seen once, and the ten largest hold about 0.31%. What was sequenced was T cells isolated from PBMCs. All receptors come from a human donor in good health. Both conserved end residues are part of each CDR3. A D gene is named only where the DNA matches it firmly. Size is stated for part of the rows, as once, few or many counts, or as a class when the clone is expanded.

CDR3 length	clone size	D gene	V gene	J gene	CDR3 DNA	CDR3 protein
15	-	TRBD2	TRBV14	TRBJ2-7	TGTGCCAGCAGTTTCGGGGTAGCGGGACTTTACGAGCAGTACTTC	CASSFGVAGLYEQYF
14	-	-	TRBV5-1	TRBJ2-5	TGCGCCAGCAGCTTGGATCGAGTACAAGAGACCCAGTACTTC	CASSLDRVQETQYF
16	-	TRBD2	TRBV7-9	TRBJ2-7	TGTGCCAGCAGCCCCCGGACTAGAGGAGGGTCCTACGAGCAGTACTTC	CASSPRTRGGSYEQYF
15	-	TRBD1	TRBV9	TRBJ2-3	TGTGCCAGCAGCGTAGGGTTAGGGGGCGTGGATACGCAGTATTTT	CASSVGLGGVDTQYF
13	once	-	TRBV29-1	TRBJ2-3	TGCAGCGTTGATCAGGAACAGACAGATACGCAGTATTTT	CSVDQEQTDTQYF
14	-	-	TRBV29-1	TRBJ2-7	TGCAGCGTTGAAACAACAGGGGGGGTTTACGAGCAGTACTTC	CSVETTGGVYEQYF
15	-	TRBD1	TRBV27	TRBJ1-5	TGTGCCAGCAGTTTGTGGACAGGGGCTCCTCAGCCCCAGCATTTT	CASSLWTGAPQPQHF
16	-	TRBD2	TRBV5-1	TRBJ2-3	TGCGCCAGCAGCTTGGCCCTAGCGGGAGGGCCCGATACGCAGTATTTT	CASSLALAGGPDTQYF
15	once	TRBD2	TRBV15	TRBJ2-1	TGTGCCACTAGCGGGCTAGCGGGAGCACTCTGGGAGCAGTTCTTC	CATSGLAGALWEQFF
15	-	TRBD2	TRBV9	TRBJ2-1	TGTGCCAGCAGCCCCTTCGCGGGAGCCTCCAATGAGCAGTTCTTC	CASSPFAGASNEQFF
14	-	-	TRBV9	TRBJ1-5	TGTGCCAGCAGCGTAGCAGGGAACAATCAGCCCCAGCATTTT	CASSVAGNNQPQHF
15	-	TRBD1	TRBV4-1	TRBJ1-5	TGCGCCAGCAGCCCCAGGGGGACTGGCAATCAGCCCCAGCATTTT	CASSPRGTGNQPQHF
15	-	TRBD2	TRBV10-3	TRBJ2-1	TGTGCCATCAGTGAGTCCGTGACTAGCTGGGATGAGCAGTTCTTC	CAISESVTSWDEQFF
16	-	-	TRBV18	TRBJ2-6	TGTGCCAGCTCACCACCATCCTCCTCTGGGGCCAACGTCCTGACTTTC	CASSPPSSSGANVLTF
14	-	-	TRBV5-4	TRBJ2-7	TGTGCCAGCAGCGGACGCGGGACAGAATACGAGCAGTACTTC	CASSGRGTEYEQYF
17	-	-	TRBV27	TRBJ1-4	TGTGCCAGCAGTCCCACTCACTCCAGGGCCCTTAATGAAAAACTGTTTTTT	CASSPTHSRALNEKLFF
14	once	-	TRBV10-1	TRBJ2-5	TGCGCCAGCAGTGAGTACAGGGAAATAGAGACCCAGTACTTC	CASSEYREIETQYF
13	-	-	TRBV9	TRBJ1-2	TGTGCCAGCAGCGGGTCTGGGCTACGCGGCTACACCTTC	CASSGSGLRGYTF
14	-	-	TRBV7-9	TRBJ2-1	TGTGCCAGCAGCTTAGAATTCAGCGGGAATGAGCAGTTCTTC	CASSLEFSGNEQFF
17	-	-	TRBV19	TRBJ2-5	TGTGCCAGTAGTTTCAACAGGGCGCAGGCTACGGGGGAGACCCAGTACTTC	CASSFNRAQATGETQYF
12	-	-	TRBV2	TRBJ1-3	TGTGCCAGCCTCGGACAGGGAAACACCATATATTTT	CASLGQGNTIYF
15	-	-	TRBV9	TRBJ2-7	TGTGCCAGCAGCCCAGCATCCACTACCACCTACGAGCAGTACTTC	CASSPASTTTYEQYF
13	-	-	TRBV7-3	TRBJ2-3	TGTGCCAGCAGCCGTGGTCGGGGAGATACGCAGTATTTT	CASSRGRGDTQYF
12	-	-	TRBV11-2	TRBJ1-4	TGTGCCAGCAGCCACAGGGAAGGAAAACTGTTTTTT	CASSHREGKLFF
14	once	-	TRBV4-2	TRBJ1-4	TGTGCCAGCAGCCAATTACAGGGCTTTGAAAAACTGTTTTTT	CASSQLQGFEKLFF
14	once	-	TRBV15	TRBJ1-4	TGTGCCACCAGCAGAGATGGGGGGGGAGGAAAACTGTTTTTT	CATSRDGGGGKLFF
13	-	TRBD1	TRBV2	TRBJ2-7	TGTGCCAGCGGTGAACAGGGGGCCTACGAGCAGTACTTC	CASGEQGAYEQYF
14	-	-	TRBV6-6	TRBJ1-1	TGTGCCAGCACCCTCGGACAGATCGACACTGAAGCTTTCTTT	CASTLGQIDTEAFF
17	-	TRBD1	TRBV11-2	TRBJ1-1	TGTGCCAGCAGCTTACGATACGGGACAGGGATAAACACTGAAGCTTTCTTT	CASSLRYGTGINTEAFF